The clone carrying this T cell receptor beta chain was counted a few times. Its antigen is not known. Separate from the roughly 700-subject first cohort was the approximately 120-subject validation cohort, to which the donors belonged. Method: immunoSEQ multiplex PCR; TCRdb's copy keeps in-frame clones and lacks some. The sample records about 160,000 clones, more than 70% being singletons. CDR1 MNHEY and CDR2 SVGAGI come from the germline V gene. CDR3 size: 15 residues. J gave up 6 bases and V 7 bases, and 8 bases lay outside the gene matches. The data are from a study of cytomegalovirus exposure and HLA in healthy donors. Study-level information: The same platform used for the approximately 700 first-cohort repertoires was also used for the 120 validation repertoires, as a later analysis reported. Study-level findings and limits: The study designated roughly 160 TCR beta chains cytomegalovirus-associated.

Sample: PBMCs. This rearrangement joins TRBV6-5 to TRBJ2-5; 13 nucleotides align to TRBD2. The receptor's source is a man between 25 and 39 years old in good health and CMV-seropositive. Here the CDR3 reads CASNPLAGGVQTQYF. In nucleotides, the CDR3 is TGTGCCAGCAACCCACTAGCGGGAGGGGTACAGACCCAGTACTTC.